The entry below gives a single T cell receptor (beta chain) sequence along with its context. These data originate in a study of control samples from healthy donors and cancer patients. CDR3 size: 17 residues. From germline, CDR1 is MGHRA and CDR2 YSYEKL. J lost 0 bases, V lost 4 bases, and 10 bases had no gene match. Method: immunoSEQ multiplex PCR; TCRdb's copy keeps in-frame clones and lacks some. Found here are 90,000 or so clones, 85% to 90% of them singletons; the top ten hold 8.5% to 10%. This rearrangement joins TRBV4-1 to TRBJ2-3, with 7 positions matching TRBD2. This sequence originates from a woman between 45 and 65 years old with colorectal cancer. Sequencing was done on a sample of PBMCs. The CDR3 DNA reads as TGCGCCAGCAGCCCCGCCCAGCGGGGCCTTAGCACAGATACGCAGTATTTT. Its protein is CASSPAQRGLSTDTQYF.